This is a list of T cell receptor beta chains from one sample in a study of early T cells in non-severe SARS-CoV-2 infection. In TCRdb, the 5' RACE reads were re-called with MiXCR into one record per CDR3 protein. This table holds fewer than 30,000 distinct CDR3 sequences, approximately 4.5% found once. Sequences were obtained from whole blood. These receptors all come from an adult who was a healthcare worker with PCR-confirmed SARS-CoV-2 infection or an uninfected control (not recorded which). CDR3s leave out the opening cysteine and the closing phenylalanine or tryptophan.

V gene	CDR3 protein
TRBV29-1	SVELVGAGQKAHT
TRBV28	ASSLSPRDNSYEQY
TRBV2	ASRREGRDEQF
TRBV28	ATLFAGAGGYT
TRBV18	ASSITGTTETGNTIY
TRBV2	ASSETGNDTQY
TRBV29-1	SVVRDRRPEAF
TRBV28	ASSLDTQY
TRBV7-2	ASSLDSRGGAF
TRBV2	ASSLFGGNEQF
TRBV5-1	ASSKGLAGFRTDTQY
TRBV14	ASSHRFDSNEQY
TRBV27	ASSPGPPPLRTQY
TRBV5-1	ASSLVRGREY
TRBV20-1	SARDQRGTTSGNIQY
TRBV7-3	ASSPQAGLSNTGELF
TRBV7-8	ASSSRTGNTIY
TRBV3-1	ASSQARNGYT
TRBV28	ATSETIQETQY
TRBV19	ASSNPYGRADTQY
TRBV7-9	ASSYLAGGPGDTQY
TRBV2	ARGVEDNPNYGYT
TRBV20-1	SARLSGGEAKNIQY
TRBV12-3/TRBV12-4	ASSLRVQGSGNTIY
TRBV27	ASSLSPSGTQY
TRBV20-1	SARDEAGGKEETQY
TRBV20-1	SAESSTGTEAF